A selection of T cell receptor beta chains follows, all from one sample in a study of identical twins. From the 5' RACE reads, TCRdb called clonotypes with MiXCR, one entry per CDR3 protein. The table lists hundreds of thousands of distinct CDR3 sequences, 15% to 20% of them singletons, with about an eighth in the top ten. These records were also assigned to another study, of T cells expressing NK-cell markers.

What was sequenced was PBMCs. All receptors derive from a woman between 18 and 30 years old in good health. CDR3s include the opening cysteine and the closing phenylalanine or tryptophan. The D gene is left open where the match is weak. Expanded clones are given a class, and other clones once, few, many or no size at all.

size,J,V,D,DNA,CDR3
NA,TRBJ2-7,TRBV20-1,NA,TGCAGTGCTCGGGGCATTATGCGCGAGCAGTACTTC,CSARGIMREQYF
NA,TRBJ2-5,TRBV5-6,NA,TGTGCCAGCCGACACAGAAACCAAGAGACCCAGTACTTC,CASRHRNQETQYF
few,TRBJ1-4,TRBV5-1,NA,TGCGCCAGCGGTCCCGGGACACAAAATGAAAAACTGTTTTTT,CASGPGTQNEKLFF
few,TRBJ2-7,TRBV11-2,TRBD2,TGTGCCAGCAGCTTAAGAGGGCTAGCGGGGCAAAGCTCCTACGAGCAGTACTTC,CASSLRGLAGQSSYEQYF
NA,TRBJ1-2,TRBV7-3,NA,TGTGCCAGCACCATGTCGACAGGAAGGGGGGAAGGCTACACCTTC,CASTMSTGRGEGYTF
few,TRBJ1-1,TRBV20-1,NA,TGCAGTGCTAGTGGGGAGTGGAACACTGAAGCTTTCTTT,CSASGEWNTEAFF
few,TRBJ2-2,TRBV7-2,NA,TGTGCCAGCAGTCAACTGGGCGCAAGCGGGCTCCCCAGGGAGCTGTTTTTT,CASSQLGASGLPRELFF
NA,TRBJ2-4,TRBV27,TRBD2,TGTGCCAGCAGTTCCATAGCGGGACTAGCCAAAAACATTCAGTACTTC,CASSSIAGLAKNIQYF
NA,TRBJ2-5,TRBV12-3/TRBV12-4,NA,TGTGCCAGCAGTTTATACCTCACAGGGACCTCGGAGACCCAGTACTTC,CASSLYLTGTSETQYF
many,TRBJ2-3,TRBV12-3/TRBV12-4,NA,TGTGCCAGCAGCAGTGGCGGCGCGCAGTATTTT,CASSSGGAQYF
NA,TRBJ2-5,TRBV12-3/TRBV12-4,NA,TGTGCCAGCAGTTTCAACCGGGTTACCCAGTACTTC,CASSFNRVTQYF
NA,TRBJ2-3,TRBV20-1,NA,TGCAGTGCTAGGGAGGCGACCCCGGCCACAGATACGCAGTATTTT,CSAREATPATDTQYF
NA,TRBJ2-3,TRBV7-2,NA,TGTGCCAGCAGCAACCGTCTCATACCAGGGGATACGCAGTATTTT,CASSNRLIPGDTQYF
many,TRBJ1-1,TRBV12-3/TRBV12-4,NA,TGTGCCAGCACGGGGGCTGAAGCTTTCTTT,CASTGAEAFF
NA,TRBJ2-5,TRBV7-9,NA,TGTGCCAGCAGATTGGACGCCAAAGAGACCCAGTACTTC,CASRLDAKETQYF
NA,TRBJ2-1,TRBV12-3/TRBV12-4,TRBD2,TGTGCCAGCGAGCTAGCGGGAGCGGTTAATGAGCAGTTCTTC,CASELAGAVNEQFF
NA,TRBJ1-5,TRBV6-2/TRBV6-3,TRBD1,TGTGCCAGCAGGGGGACAGGGACGCAGCCCCAGCATTTT,CASRGTGTQPQHF
few,TRBJ2-1,TRBV6-1,NA,TGTGCCAGCAAGGCGGGCTATTACAATGAGCAGTTCTTC,CASKAGYYNEQFF
many,TRBJ2-3,TRBV6-2/TRBV6-3,NA,TGTGCCAGCAGGACCCCTGGGGCGGCAGATACGCAGTATTTT,CASRTPGAADTQYF
few,TRBJ2-1,TRBV5-1,TRBD2,TGCGCCAGCAGCTTGTTCCCGGCGGGAGGTTACAATGAGCAGTTCTTC,CASSLFPAGGYNEQFF
few,TRBJ2-1,TRBV20-1,TRBD1,TGCAGTGCTTTCCCGGGATGGGGACAGGGAAACTACAATGAGCAGTTCTTC,CSAFPGWGQGNYNEQFF
few,TRBJ1-1,TRBV12-3/TRBV12-4,NA,TGTGCCAGCAGCACCTTTGGGACTGAAGCTTTCTTT,CASSTFGTEAFF
NA,TRBJ1-3,TRBV19,NA,TGTGCCAGTAAACTGACCGGAGACTCTGGAAACACCATATATTTT,CASKLTGDSGNTIYF
NA,TRBJ2-5,TRBV10-3,NA,TGTGCCATCACAGGACAGATCCAAGAGACCCAGTACTTC,CAITGQIQETQYF
NA,TRBJ2-1,TRBV18,TRBD1,TGTGCCAGCTCACCAGGGGACAGAGTCTACAATGAGCAGTTCTTC,CASSPGDRVYNEQFF
few,TRBJ2-7,TRBV29-1,NA,TGCAGCGTTGCATTGAGGGACTCTTGGAGCTCCTACGAGCAGTACTTC,CSVALRDSWSSYEQYF
NA,TRBJ2-4,TRBV6-1,TRBD2,TGTGCCAGCAGTGTAGCGGGAGGGCTCTACATTCAGTACTTC,CASSVAGGLYIQYF
few,TRBJ2-1,TRBV7-2,NA,TGTGCCAGCAGCCCCGTCCAGGGTACAATGAAGCAGTTCTTC,CASSPVQGTMKQFF
few,TRBJ2-1,TRBV5-6,NA,TGTGCCAGCAGCTTGGAGGGGGGCGATGAGCAGTTCTTC,CASSLEGGDEQFF
NA,TRBJ2-3,TRBV9,TRBD1,TGTGCCAGCAGCGTAGTCCCGGGACAGGACACAGATACGCAGTATTTT,CASSVVPGQDTDTQYF
NA,TRBJ2-5,TRBV20-1,TRBD2,TGCAGTGCTAGAGTTGGACTAGCGGGAGCGGAGACCCAGTACTTC,CSARVGLAGAETQYF
NA,TRBJ1-5,TRBV6-1,TRBD1,TGTGCCAGCAGTCTCCCGGGACAGGGGACGAGCAATCAGCCCCAGCATTTT,CASSLPGQGTSNQPQHF
NA,TRBJ2-7,TRBV6-2/TRBV6-3,TRBD2,TGTGCCACCAGAGATGGCGGGAGAGGCTCCTACGAGCAGTACTTC,CATRDGGRGSYEQYF
NA,TRBJ2-2,TRBV12-3/TRBV12-4,NA,TGTGCCAGCAGCAGGGACTTCCAGGGCGGGGAGCTGTTTTTT,CASSRDFQGGELFF
many,TRBJ1-1,TRBV20-1,NA,TGCAGTGCTAGGGTGAACACTGAAGCTTTCTTT,CSARVNTEAFF
few,TRBJ2-1,TRBV20-1,NA,TGCAGTGCTAGACCCGGCTACAATGAGCAGTTCTTC,CSARPGYNEQFF
NA,TRBJ2-3,TRBV6-1,NA,TGTGCCAGCTCCCGAAACGCGGGGCCCCTCTCGGTAGATACGCAGTATTTT,CASSRNAGPLSVDTQYF
many,TRBJ2-2,TRBV5-1,NA,TGTGCCAGCAGTTTACGGAACACCGGGGAGCTGTTTTTT,CASSLRNTGELFF
NA,TRBJ2-2,TRBV7-3,TRBD1,TGTGCCAGCAGCACAAGGACAGGGCCCGGGGAGCTGTTTTTT,CASSTRTGPGELFF
few,TRBJ2-1,TRBV7-2,TRBD2,TGTGCCAGCAGCTTAGTCTTCTCGGGACTAGCGCAAAATGAGCAGTTCTTC,CASSLVFSGLAQNEQFF